This T cell receptor beta chain is drawn from a study of OX40 agonist ivuxolimab in advanced cancers. For the study in its entirety: Ivuxolimab, which targeted the costimulatory receptor OX40 (CD134), was an agonistic, fully human IgG2 monoclonal antibody. Intravenous ivuxolimab was administered to patients every 2 weeks at six dose levels: 0.01, 0.1, 0.3, 1.5, 3 and 10 mg/kg. Of the approximately 54 dose-escalation patients, hepatocellular carcinoma was present in 19, melanoma in some 15, renal cell carcinoma in 9 and head and neck cancer in 9. In the dose-escalation cohort, about four fifths of patients were male, and the mean age was 60 years with a range of 23 to 79. Patients were allowed to have had prior anti-PD-1, anti-PD-L1 or anti-CTLA-4 therapy, and approximately 40% of the dose-escalation patients had been treated with checkpoint inhibitors. Three dose-escalation patients achieved partial responses, one with hepatocellular carcinoma and two with cutaneous melanoma. The purpose of peripheral TCRbeta sequencing was to test whether ivuxolimab changed TCR sequence diversity and led to clonal T-cell expansion. The paper reports the monotherapy dose-escalation portion (N of about 47 patients) of the phase I ivuxolimab trial. On the study overall, not on this receptor specifically: The antigen specificity of the clonally expanded peripheral T cells was not determined. After ivuxolimab, expanded clones were on average more numerous among CD8+ T cells than among CD4+ T cells. At doses of 0.1 to 3.0 mg/kg, clonal expansion of both CD4+ and CD8+ T cells in blood was seen between baseline and week 6. Low levels of normalized T-cell clonal expansion were also seen in some nonresponding patients. In partial responders in the 0.1-3.0 mg/kg groups, normalized peripheral clonal expansion was found to be among the lowest, especially among CD8+ T cells.

About this clone: Its cognate antigen has yet to be identified. No qualities accompany the bases; no much larger clone lies one base away.

Spanning cysteine to phenylalanine, the CDR3 consists of 13 amino acids. The retained sequence is limited to the CDR3, 39 bases, with the frame set at the first base. CDR1 and CDR2 (SGHTA, FQGTGA) derive from the germline V gene. V was cut back by 1 base and J by 3 bases, leaving a gap of 6 bases between them. For sequencing of the TCRbeta CDR3 region, genomic DNA was extracted from the sorted cells. The immunoSEQ Assay was used for sequencing of TCRbeta CDR3 regions. What TCRdb holds here is the immuneACCESS table cut down to in-frame rearrangements. Part of the clones is not present; checked against another copy, under half of the missing clones reflect an unresolved V gene, and the others are unexplained. This sample lists tens of thousands of clones; about 86% were detected once. The ten top clones hold 3.5% to 5% of the sample. Patients with autoimmune disease history or receiving systemic immunosuppression were excluded from the trial. Peripheral blood for TCR sequencing was drawn from every dose cohort at baseline, at cycle 4 day 1 and at cycle 7 day 1. The samples were taken from a phase I, first-in-human, multicenter, open-label dose-escalation trial of ivuxolimab. Adults with locally advanced or metastatic melanoma, renal cell, hepatocellular, or head and neck squamous cell carcinoma were enrolled in the trial. Before TCR sequencing, CD4+ T cells and CD8+ T cells were sorted from peripheral blood as separate populations.

The rearranged segments are TRBV7-3 and TRBJ1-1, with the D gene not confidently named. This receptor was taken from an adult with an advanced solid tumor such as melanoma, head and neck, liver or kidney cancer. The sequencing here drew on CD4+ or CD8+ T cells sorted from blood, taken in a trial of the OX40 agonist ivuxolimab. In nucleotide form, the sequence is TGTGCCAGCAGCTTAAGTAGGGACACTGAAGCTTTCTTT. It translates to CASSLSRDTEAFF.